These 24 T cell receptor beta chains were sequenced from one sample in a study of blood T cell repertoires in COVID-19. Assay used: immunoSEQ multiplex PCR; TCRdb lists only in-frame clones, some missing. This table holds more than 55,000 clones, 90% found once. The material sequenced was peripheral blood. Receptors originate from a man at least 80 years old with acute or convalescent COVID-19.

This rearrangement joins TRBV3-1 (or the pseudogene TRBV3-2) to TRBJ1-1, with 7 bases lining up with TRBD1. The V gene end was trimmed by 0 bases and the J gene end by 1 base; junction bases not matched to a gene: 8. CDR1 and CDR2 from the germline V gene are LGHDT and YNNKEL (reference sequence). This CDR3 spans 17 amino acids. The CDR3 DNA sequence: TGTGCCAGCAGCCAAGATTCAAGGGGGCGAGGGAACACTGAAGCTTTCTTT. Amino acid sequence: CASSQDSRGRGNTEAFF.

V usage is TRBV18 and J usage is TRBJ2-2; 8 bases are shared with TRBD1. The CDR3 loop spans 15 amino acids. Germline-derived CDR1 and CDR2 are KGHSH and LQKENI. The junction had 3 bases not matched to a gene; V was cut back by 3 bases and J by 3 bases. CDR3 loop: CASSPMTGDTGELFF. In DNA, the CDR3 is TGTGCCAGCTCACCGATGACAGGGGACACCGGGGAGCTGTTTTTT.

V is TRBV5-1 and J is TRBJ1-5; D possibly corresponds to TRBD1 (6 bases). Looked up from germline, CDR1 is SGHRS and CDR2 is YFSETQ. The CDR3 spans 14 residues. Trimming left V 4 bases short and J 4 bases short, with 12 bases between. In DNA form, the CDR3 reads TGCGCCAGCAGCCCGAGGGGGGGGAATCAGCCCCAGCATTTT. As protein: CASSPRGGNQPQHF.

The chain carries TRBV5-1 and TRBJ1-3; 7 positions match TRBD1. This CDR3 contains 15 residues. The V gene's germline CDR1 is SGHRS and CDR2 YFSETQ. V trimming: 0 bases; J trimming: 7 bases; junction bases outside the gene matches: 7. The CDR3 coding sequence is TGCGCCAGCAGCTTGGCACTCCAGGGGGGCAACACCATATATTTT. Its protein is CASSLALQGGNTIYF. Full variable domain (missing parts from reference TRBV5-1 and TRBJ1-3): KAGVTQTPRYLIKTRGQQVTLSCSPISGHRSVSWYQQTPGQGLQFLFEYFSETQRNKGNFPGRFSGRQFSNSRSEMNVSTLELGDSALYLCASSLALQGGNTIYFGEGSWLTVV.

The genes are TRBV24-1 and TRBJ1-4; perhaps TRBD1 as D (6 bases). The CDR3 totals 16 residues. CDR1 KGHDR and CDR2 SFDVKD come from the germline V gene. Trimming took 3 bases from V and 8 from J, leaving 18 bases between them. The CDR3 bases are TGTGCCACCAGTGATGCGGGGGGCGGCGGAGAAGAAAAACTGTTTTTT. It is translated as CATSDAGGGGEEKLFF.

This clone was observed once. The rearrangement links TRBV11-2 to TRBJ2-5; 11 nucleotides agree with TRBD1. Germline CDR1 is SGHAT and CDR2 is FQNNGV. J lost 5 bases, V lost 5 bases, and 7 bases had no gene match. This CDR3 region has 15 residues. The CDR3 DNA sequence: TGTGCCAGCAGCCCCGGGACAGGGGGTTGGGAGACCCAGTACTTC. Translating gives CASSPGTGGWETQYF.

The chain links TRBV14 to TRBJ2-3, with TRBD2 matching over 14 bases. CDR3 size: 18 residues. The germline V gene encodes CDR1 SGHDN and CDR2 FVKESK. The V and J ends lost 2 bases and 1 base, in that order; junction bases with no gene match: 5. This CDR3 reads CASSQQPGLAGGTDTQYF. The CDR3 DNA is TGTGCCAGCAGCCAACAACCGGGACTAGCGGGGGGCACAGATACGCAGTATTTT.

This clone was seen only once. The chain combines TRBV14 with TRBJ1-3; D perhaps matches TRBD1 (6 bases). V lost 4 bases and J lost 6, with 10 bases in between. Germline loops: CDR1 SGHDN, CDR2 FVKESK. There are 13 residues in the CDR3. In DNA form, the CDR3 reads TGTGCCAGCAGCCCCGACAGGCTAAACACCATATATTTT. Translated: CASSPDRLNTIYF.

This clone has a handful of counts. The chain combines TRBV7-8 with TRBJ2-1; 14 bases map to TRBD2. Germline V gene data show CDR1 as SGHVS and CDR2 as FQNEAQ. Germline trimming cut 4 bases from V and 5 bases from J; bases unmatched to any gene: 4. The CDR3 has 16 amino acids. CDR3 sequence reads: CASSSPGLAGDNEQFF. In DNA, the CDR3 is TGTGCCAGCAGCTCGCCGGGACTAGCGGGGGACAATGAGCAGTTCTTC.

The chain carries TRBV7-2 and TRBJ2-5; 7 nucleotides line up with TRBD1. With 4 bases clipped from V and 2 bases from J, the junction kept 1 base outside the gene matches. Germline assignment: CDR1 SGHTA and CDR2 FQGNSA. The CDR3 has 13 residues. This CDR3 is CASSWGQQETQYF. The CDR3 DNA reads TGTGCCAGCAGCTGGGGACAGCAAGAGACCCAGTACTTC.

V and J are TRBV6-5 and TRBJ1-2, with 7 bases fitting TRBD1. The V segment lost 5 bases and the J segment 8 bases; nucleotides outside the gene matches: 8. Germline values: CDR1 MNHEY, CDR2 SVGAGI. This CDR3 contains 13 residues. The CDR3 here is CASSPGTAEGYTF. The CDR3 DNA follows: TGTGCCAGCAGTCCCGGGACAGCGGAGGGCTACACCTTC.

The CDR3 region has the DNA TGTGCCAGCAGCAGATGGGGCAGGGAGACCCAGTACTTC. The encoded protein is CASSRWGRETQYF. The V gene is TRBV7-2, the J gene TRBJ2-5, with D maybe TRBD1 (5 bases). The germline V and J ends were trimmed by 5 bases and 5 bases, with 12 bases remaining between them. The germline CDR1 and CDR2 sequences are SGHTA and FQGNSA. The CDR3 spans 13 residues.

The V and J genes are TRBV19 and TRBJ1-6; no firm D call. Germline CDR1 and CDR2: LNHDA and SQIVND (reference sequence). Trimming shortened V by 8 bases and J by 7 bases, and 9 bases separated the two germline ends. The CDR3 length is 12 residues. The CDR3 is CASGSGNSPLHF. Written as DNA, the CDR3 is TGTGCCAGTGGCTCGGGGAATTCACCCCTCCACTTT.

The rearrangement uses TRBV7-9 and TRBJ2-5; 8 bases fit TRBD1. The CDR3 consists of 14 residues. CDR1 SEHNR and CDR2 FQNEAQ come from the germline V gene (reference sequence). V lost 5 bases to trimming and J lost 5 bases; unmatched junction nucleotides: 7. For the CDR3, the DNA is TGTGCCAGCAGCACCGGACAGGGTATGGAGACCCAGTACTTC. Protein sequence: CASSTGQGMETQYF.

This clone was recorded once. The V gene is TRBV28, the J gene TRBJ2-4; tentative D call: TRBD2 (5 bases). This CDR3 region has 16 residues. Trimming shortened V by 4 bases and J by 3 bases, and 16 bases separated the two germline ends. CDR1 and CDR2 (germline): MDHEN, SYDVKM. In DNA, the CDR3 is TGTGCCAGCAGTTCTATCGGAGGTTTGGGCAAAAACATTCAGTACTTC. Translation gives CASSSIGGLGKNIQYF. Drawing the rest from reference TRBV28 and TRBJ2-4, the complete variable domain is DVKVTQSSRYLVKRTGEKVFLECVQDMDHENMFWYRQDPGLGLRLIYFSYDVKMKEKGDIPEGYSVSREKKERFSLILESASTNQTSMYLCASSSIGGLGKNIQYFGAGTRLSVL.

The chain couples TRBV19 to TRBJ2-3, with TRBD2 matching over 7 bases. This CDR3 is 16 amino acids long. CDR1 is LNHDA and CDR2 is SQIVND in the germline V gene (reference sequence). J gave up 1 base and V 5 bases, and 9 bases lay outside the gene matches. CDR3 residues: CASSGRGTFRTDTQYF. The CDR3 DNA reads TGTGCCAGTAGTGGGCGGGGGACCTTCCGCACAGATACGCAGTATTTT.

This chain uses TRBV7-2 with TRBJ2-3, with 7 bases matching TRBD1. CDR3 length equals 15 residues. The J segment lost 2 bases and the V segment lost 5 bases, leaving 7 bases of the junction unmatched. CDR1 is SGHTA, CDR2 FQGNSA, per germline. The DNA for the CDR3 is TGTGCCAGCAGCGAACAGGGGTCAATCACAGATACGCAGTATTTT. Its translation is CASSEQGSITDTQYF. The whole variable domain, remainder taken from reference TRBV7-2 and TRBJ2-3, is GAGVSQSPSNKVTEKGKDVELRCDPISGHTALYWYRQSLGQGLEFLIYFQGNSAPDKSGLPSDRFSAERTGGSVSTLTIQRTQQEDSAVYLCASSEQGSITDTQYFGPGTRLTVL.

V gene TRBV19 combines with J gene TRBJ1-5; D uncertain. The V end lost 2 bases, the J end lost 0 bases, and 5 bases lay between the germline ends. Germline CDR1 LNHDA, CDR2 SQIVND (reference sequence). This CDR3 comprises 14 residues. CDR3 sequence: CASSINRSNQPQHF. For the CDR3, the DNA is TGTGCCAGTAGTATAAATCGTAGCAATCAGCCCCAGCATTTT.

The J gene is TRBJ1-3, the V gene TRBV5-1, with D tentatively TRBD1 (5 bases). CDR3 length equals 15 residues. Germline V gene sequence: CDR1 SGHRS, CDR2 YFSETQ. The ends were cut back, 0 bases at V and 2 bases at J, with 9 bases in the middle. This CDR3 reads CASSLGGTPGNTIYF. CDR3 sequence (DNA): TGCGCCAGCAGCTTGGGGGGGACTCCTGGAAACACCATATATTTT.

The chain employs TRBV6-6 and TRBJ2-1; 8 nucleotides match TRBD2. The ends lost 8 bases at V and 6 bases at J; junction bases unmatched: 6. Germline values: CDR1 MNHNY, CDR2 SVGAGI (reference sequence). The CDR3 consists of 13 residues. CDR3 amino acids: CASVGGGSNEQFF. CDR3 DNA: TGTGCCAGCGTGGGCGGGGGGTCCAATGAGCAGTTCTTC.

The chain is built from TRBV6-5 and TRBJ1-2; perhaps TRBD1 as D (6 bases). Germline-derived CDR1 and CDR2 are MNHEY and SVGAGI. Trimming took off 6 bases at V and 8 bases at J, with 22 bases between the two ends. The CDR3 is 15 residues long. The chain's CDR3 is CASSSHRDTLAGYTF. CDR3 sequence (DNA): TGTGCCAGCAGCTCGCACCGGGACACCCTTGCAGGCTACACCTTC.

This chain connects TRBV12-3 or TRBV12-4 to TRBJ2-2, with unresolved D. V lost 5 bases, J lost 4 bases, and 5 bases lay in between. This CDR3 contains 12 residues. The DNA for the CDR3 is TGTGCCAGCAGTCCGAGCACCGGGGAGCTGTTTTTT. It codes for CASSPSTGELFF.

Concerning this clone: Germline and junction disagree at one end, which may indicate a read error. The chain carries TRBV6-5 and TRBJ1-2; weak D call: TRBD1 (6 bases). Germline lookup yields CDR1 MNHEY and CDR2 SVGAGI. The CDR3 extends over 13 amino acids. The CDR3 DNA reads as TGTGCCAGCAGTAACTCAGGGGTCACTGGCTACACCTTC. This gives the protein CASSNSGVTGYTF.

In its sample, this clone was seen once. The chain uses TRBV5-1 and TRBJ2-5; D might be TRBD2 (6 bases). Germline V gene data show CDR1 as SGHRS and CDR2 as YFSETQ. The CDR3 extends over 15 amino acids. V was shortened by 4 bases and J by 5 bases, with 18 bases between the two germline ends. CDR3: CASSGGLPAQETQYF. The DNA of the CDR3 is TGCGCCAGCAGCGGGGGACTCCCGGCCCAGGAGACCCAGTACTTC.